These T cell receptor beta chains were read from a single sample in a study of cytomegalovirus exposure and HLA in healthy donors. The protocol was immunoSEQ multiplex PCR, while the TCRdb copy is restricted to in-frame clones and leaves out a portion. Its listing shows around 210,000 clones. Sequencing was done on a sample of PBMCs. The receptors derive from a woman between 25 and 40 years old in good health and CMV-seropositive. CDR3s include the opening cysteine and the closing phenylalanine or tryptophan. Fields, in order: V gene, D gene, J gene, CDR3 DNA, CDR3 protein. D genes are given only for firm matches.

>TRBV7-2|TRBD2|TRBJ2-7
TGTGCCAGCAGCCTCACGGGACTAGTCTACGAGCAGTACTTC
CASSLTGLVYEQYF
>TRBV6-1|TRBD1|TRBJ1-5
TGTGCCAGCAGTGACGACAGGGGCAATCAGCCCCAGCATTTT
CASSDDRGNQPQHF
>TRBV27|NA|TRBJ1-2
TGTGCCAGCAGCCCAATCCGGAGCAACTATGGCTACACCTTC
CASSPIRSNYGYTF
>TRBV7-9|NA|TRBJ2-1
TGTGCCAGCAGCTTAAGGGGAAGCTCCTACAATGAGCAGTTCTTC
CASSLRGSSYNEQFF
>TRBV5-1|TRBD2|TRBJ2-3
TGCGCCAGCAGCTTGAGGACTAGCGGGGGGGGCACAGATACGCAGTATTTT
CASSLRTSGGGTDTQYF
>TRBV7-6|TRBD1|TRBJ1-2
TGTGCCAGCAGCCCACTCTTAGGGACAGGGGGCGATGGCTACACCTTC
CASSPLLGTGGDGYTF
>TRBV6-5|NA|TRBJ2-2
TGTGCCAGCAGTACGGGACTTTCTACCGGGGAGCTGTTTTTT
CASSTGLSTGELFF
>TRBV30|TRBD1|TRBJ1-2
TGTGCCTGGAGTAACTTACAGGGGACTGGCTACACCTTC
CAWSNLQGTGYTF
>TRBV5-1|NA|TRBJ2-3
TGCGCCAGCTCCCGTCTAGCCTACTCAAGCACAGATACGCAGTATTTT
CASSRLAYSSTDTQYF
>TRBV6-6|TRBD2|TRBJ2-2
TGTGCCAGCAGCCAGAGCGGGAGGAGGACCGGGGAGCTGTTTTTT
CASSQSGRRTGELFF
>TRBV28|NA|TRBJ1-4
TGTGCCAGCATTCGCCAGTTGTCAACTAATGAAAAACTGTTTTTT
CASIRQLSTNEKLFF
>TRBV5-1|NA|TRBJ2-7
TGCGCCAGCAGCTTTCGGGGGTACGAGCAGTACTTC
CASSFRGYEQYF
>TRBV30|NA|TRBJ1-5
TGTGCCTGGAGTGTTACAGGGACCTATCGCAATCAGCCCCAGCATTTT
CAWSVTGTYRNQPQHF
>TRBV6-1|NA|TRBJ1-2
TGTGCCAGCAGTGACAGGGTGAAGGGCTATGGCTACACCTTC
CASSDRVKGYGYTF
>TRBV28|NA|TRBJ2-7
TGTGCCAGCAGTTCCCTTGCCAGCTCCTACGAGCAGTACTTC
CASSSLASSYEQYF
>TRBV4-3|TRBD2|TRBJ2-7
TGCGCCAGCAGCCAAGAATTCGGCGGACTAGCGGACTACGAGCAGTACTTC
CASSQEFGGLADYEQYF
>TRBV9|NA|TRBJ1-6
TGTGCCAGCAGCGCGGAGGGGGGGATTAATTCACCCCTCCACTTT
CASSAEGGINSPLHF
>TRBV5-1|NA|TRBJ2-7
TGCGCCAGCAGCTTAGGCACAGCCCAAGGAGGCTTCTACGAGCAGTACTTC
CASSLGTAQGGFYEQYF
>TRBV28|TRBD1|TRBJ2-7
TGTGCCAGCAGAAGCTCATTGACAGGGGACTACGAGCAGTACTTC
CASRSSLTGDYEQYF
>TRBV19|NA|TRBJ2-1
TGTGCCAGTACCCCATTACAGGGAGTTAATGAGCAGTTCTTC
CASTPLQGVNEQFF
>TRBV9|NA|TRBJ1-2
TGTGCCAGCAGCGTATTCAAGAGGGCAGGCTACACCTTC
CASSVFKRAGYTF
>TRBV7-9|TRBD1|TRBJ2-6
TGTGCCAGCAGCTCGACAGGGTCTGGGGCCAACGTCCTGACTTTC
CASSSTGSGANVLTF
>TRBV30|TRBD1|TRBJ1-5
TGTGCCTGGAGTGTATCCCGGACAGGGCGAGGTCAGCCCCAGCATTTT
CAWSVSRTGRGQPQHF
>TRBV19|NA|TRBJ1-3
TGTGCCAGTAGGAGGACGGGGGGCACCCGGTCCTTCTCTGGAAACACCATATATTTT
CASRRTGGTRSFSGNTIYF
>TRBV7-9|NA|TRBJ2-2
TGTGCCAGCAGCTTAGGCGGCGCCGGGGAGCTGTTTTTT
CASSLGGAGELFF
>TRBV6-1|NA|TRBJ1-5
TGTGCCAGCATGGGCCTCTGGAATCAGCCCCAGCATTTT
CASMGLWNQPQHF
>TRBV7-9|TRBD2|TRBJ2-7
TGTGCCAGCACCTCGAACACGGGACTAGCGGGAGTTATCTACGAGCAGTACTTC
CASTSNTGLAGVIYEQYF
>TRBV5-4|NA|TRBJ1-6
TGTGCCAGCAGCTTGGGGGGCCCGGATAATTCACCCCTCCACTTT
CASSLGGPDNSPLHF
>TRBV9|NA|TRBJ2-2
TGTGCCAGCAGCGTAGTCGGGGGGAACACCGGGGAGCTGTTTTTT
CASSVVGGNTGELFF
>TRBV18|NA|TRBJ2-2
TGTGCCAGCTCACCACCTGGCAGGGGAGACACCGGGGAGCTGTTTTTT
CASSPPGRGDTGELFF
>TRBV10-3|TRBD1|TRBJ1-2
TGTGCCATCAGGGAACAGGGGGCGGGTGGCTACACCTTC
CAIREQGAGGYTF
>TRBV7-2|NA|TRBJ2-7
TGTGCCAGCAGCTTGGGCTACTCCTACGAGCAGTACTTC
CASSLGYSYEQYF
>TRBV5-1|TRBD1|TRBJ2-2
TGCGCCAGCAGCCCCGGGACAGCGGCCACCGGGGAGCTGTTTTTT
CASSPGTAATGELFF
>TRBV2|NA|TRBJ1-4
TGTGCCAGCACTGAGGGGCTGATCGCCGATGAAAAACTGTTTTTT
CASTEGLIADEKLFF
>TRBV4-1|NA|TRBJ1-5
TGCGCCAGCAGTGTCGGGTTTAGCAATCAGCCCCAGCATTTT
CASSVGFSNQPQHF
>TRBV5-1|NA|TRBJ2-3
TGCGCCAGCAGCGAGACAGATACGCAGTATTTT
CASSETDTQYF
>TRBV7-2|NA|TRBJ2-3
TGTGCCAGCAGTCCTCGACAGGATACGCAGTATTTT
CASSPRQDTQYF
>TRBV7-2|TRBD1|TRBJ1-5
TGTGCCAGCAGCCTTTCGACAGGGGGCAATCAGCCCCAGCATTTT
CASSLSTGGNQPQHF
>TRBV6-1|NA|TRBJ2-7
TGTGCCAGCAGTGATACAGGCAGGGCCTCCTACGAGCAGTACTTC
CASSDTGRASYEQYF
>TRBV2|NA|TRBJ1-1
TGTGCCAACGAGGTCGAGATGAACACTGAAGCTTTCTTT
CANEVEMNTEAFF
>TRBV5-4|NA|TRBJ1-3
TGTGCCAGCAGCTTTGAGGCAGCTGGAAACACCATATATTTT
CASSFEAAGNTIYF
>TRBV7-9|TRBD1|TRBJ1-4
TGTGCCAGCAGCCAGAGGAGGGGGCGGAGTAATGAAAAACTGTTTTTT
CASSQRRGRSNEKLFF
>TRBV5-6|TRBD1|TRBJ1-1
TGTGCCAGCACCCTACAGGGGGGCATGAACACTGAAGCTTTCTTT
CASTLQGGMNTEAFF
>TRBV2|TRBD1|TRBJ1-2
TGTGCCAGCAGTGCGGGACAGAACTATGGCTACACCTTC
CASSAGQNYGYTF
>TRBV7-2|NA|TRBJ2-7
TGTGCCAGCAGCGGAGCCTACGAGCAGTACTTC
CASSGAYEQYF
>TRBV27|TRBD2|TRBJ2-7
TGTGCCAGCAGTTCTGGTCTAGCGGGAAGCTCCTACGAGCAGTACTTC
CASSSGLAGSSYEQYF
>TRBV2|NA|TRBJ2-7
TGTGCCAGCAAAAAGGCAGGTAGAACGGAAGAGCAGTACTTC
CASKKAGRTEEQYF
>TRBV9|TRBD1|TRBJ1-2
TGTGCCAGCAGCGTAGCCTCCTCGACAGGGGACTATGGCTACACCTTC
CASSVASSTGDYGYTF
>TRBV9|TRBD2|TRBJ2-7
TGTGCCAGCAGCGTACTCCCCGTTCGGGAGGGCCGGAACGAGCAGTACTTC
CASSVLPVREGRNEQYF
>TRBV6-5|NA|TRBJ1-2
TGTGCCAGCAGCTCTGGGCCCAACTATGGCTACACCTTC
CASSSGPNYGYTF
>TRBV7-2|TRBD1|TRBJ2-2
TGTGCCAGCAGCGAGGACCGGGACAGCGAAAACACCGGGGAGCTGTTTTTT
CASSEDRDSENTGELFF
>TRBV19|NA|TRBJ1-5
TGTGCCAGTAGTCCCCAGGGGTCTTCGGCATACTATAGCAATCAGCCCCAGCATTTT
CASSPQGSSAYYSNQPQHF
>TRBV4-1|NA|TRBJ1-2
TGCGCCAGCAGCCACCCAAAACAGGGCTTAAAGAACTATGGCTACACCTTC
CASSHPKQGLKNYGYTF
>TRBV30|TRBD1|TRBJ1-2
TGTGCCTGGAGCGGGGGACAGGGGGCGCACGGCTACACCTTC
CAWSGGQGAHGYTF
>TRBV19|TRBD2|TRBJ2-7
TGTGCCAGTAGTATTACGGCGGGAGGGATCTACGAGCAGTACTTC
CASSITAGGIYEQYF
>TRBV19|NA|TRBJ2-1
TGTGCCAGTAGTATAGGACTAAATGAGCAGTTCTTC
CASSIGLNEQFF
>TRBV18|NA|TRBJ2-1
TGTGCCAGCTCACGGGGAGGGGGGACCTACAATGAGCAGTTCTTC
CASSRGGGTYNEQFF
>TRBV14|TRBD1|TRBJ2-3
TGTGCCAGCAGCGCCCTGACAGGGTACAGCACAGATACGCAGTATTTT
CASSALTGYSTDTQYF
>TRBV19|TRBD1|TRBJ1-2
TGTGCCAGTAGTACGACAGGGTTGAGAGGCTACACCTTC
CASSTTGLRGYTF
>TRBV27|TRBD1|TRBJ1-1
TGTGCCAGCAGTCCGGACAGGGCAGCCACTGAAGCTTTCTTT
CASSPDRAATEAFF